The subject of this entry is one T cell receptor (beta chain). Its antigen remains unknown. These data come from a study of cytomegalovirus exposure and HLA in healthy donors. Vbeta (60) and Jbeta (13) primers were used in the PCR. TCRdb's table, derived via immunoSEQ multiplex PCR, lists solely in-frame clones and lacks some. The top ten clones hold over 1.5% of a sample with under 250,000 clones, 60% to 80% of them seen once. Study-level points and caveats: In most subjects, TCR beta sequences reportedly gave accurate predictions of HLA-A and HLA-B alleles. The records held CMV serostatus as the only immune exposure information.

The length of the CDR3 is 13 residues. The germline V gene encodes CDR1 MNHNS and CDR2 SASEGT. V was cut by 1 base and J by 5 bases, with 6 bases left in between. This chain joins TRBV6-1 and TRBJ1-5; tentative D call: TRBD1 (5 bases). This clonotype was obtained from a male donor in good health and CMV-seronegative. The sequenced sample consisted of PBMCs. The CDR3 DNA follows: TGTGCCAGCAGTGAAGTCAGGGATCAGCCCCAGCATTTT. This translates into CASSEVRDQPQHF.